The present entry profiles one TCR beta chain with its context. These data are taken from a study of T cell clones after liver transplantation. Generated by immunoSEQ multiplex PCR, the TCRdb table keeps only in-frame clones and is missing some. In the table there are about 15,000 clones, roughly 85% of which are singletons. The CDR3 length is 17 residues. Trimming removed 0 bases at V and 1 base at J, with 15 bases between. CDR1 is MGHRA and CDR2 is YSYEKL in the germline V gene. The clonotype originates from a human patient who received a liver transplant. The T cells may partly be graft donor cells. This chain connects TRBV4-1 to TRBJ2-5; D unresolved. Sequencing was performed on CD8+ T cells from blood, taken around 44 months after liver transplant. The CDR3 DNA follows: TGCGCCAGCAGCCAAGAGGGCTTACAGACATTCCAAGAGACCCAGTACTTC. Encoded protein: CASSQEGLQTFQETQYF.